Given below is one TCR beta chain in context. The CDR3 is made up of 14 amino acids. Per the germline V gene, CDR1 is SGHTA and CDR2 is FQGNSA. The V end was cut by 4 bases, the J end by 0 bases, with 4 bases between. The sample is drawn from a study of identical twins. Carrying unique molecular identifiers, the cDNA also gained a universal primer site through template switching. TCRdb analysed the 5' RACE reads with MiXCR anew, one entry per CDR3 protein. The repertoire holds hundreds of thousands of distinct CDR3 sequences, with 8% to 9% as singletons. Healthy Caucasians supplied all donations. This same sample was also taken into another study, of yellow fever vaccine responses in identical twins. That paper adds: Twins' vaccine T cell response reportedly gave the appearance of partial convergence and partial personalization.

This receptor was identified in a woman aged 18-30 years in good health. The rearrangement joins TRBV7-2 to TRBJ2-6; unclear D gene. The source material was PBMCs. CDR3 in DNA: TGTGCCAGCAGCTGGTCCTCTGGGGCCAACGTCCTGACTTTC. Amino acid sequence: CASSWSSGANVLTF.